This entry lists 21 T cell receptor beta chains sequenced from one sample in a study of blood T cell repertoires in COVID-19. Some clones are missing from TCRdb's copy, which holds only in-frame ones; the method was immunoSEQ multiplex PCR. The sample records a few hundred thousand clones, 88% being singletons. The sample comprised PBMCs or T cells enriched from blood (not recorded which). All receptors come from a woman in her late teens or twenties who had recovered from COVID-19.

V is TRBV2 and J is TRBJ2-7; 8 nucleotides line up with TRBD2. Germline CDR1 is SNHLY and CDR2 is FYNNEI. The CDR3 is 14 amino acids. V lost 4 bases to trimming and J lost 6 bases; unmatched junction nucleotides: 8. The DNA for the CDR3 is TGTGCCAGCAGTGTGGATAGCGGGGTAGGCGAGCAGTACTTC. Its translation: CASSVDSGVGEQYF.

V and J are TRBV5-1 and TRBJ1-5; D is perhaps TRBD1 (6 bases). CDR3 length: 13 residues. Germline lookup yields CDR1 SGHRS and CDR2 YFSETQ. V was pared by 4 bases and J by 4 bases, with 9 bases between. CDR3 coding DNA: TGCGCCAGCAGCAGAGACAGGAATCAGCCCCAGCATTTT. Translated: CASSRDRNQPQHF.

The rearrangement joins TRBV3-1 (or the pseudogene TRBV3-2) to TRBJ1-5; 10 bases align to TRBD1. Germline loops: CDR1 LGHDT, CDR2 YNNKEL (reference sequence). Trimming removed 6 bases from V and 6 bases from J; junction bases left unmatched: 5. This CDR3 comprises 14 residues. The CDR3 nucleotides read TGTGCCAGCAGACAACGGACAGGGGGTCAGCCCCAGCATTTT. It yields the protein CASRQRTGGQPQHF.

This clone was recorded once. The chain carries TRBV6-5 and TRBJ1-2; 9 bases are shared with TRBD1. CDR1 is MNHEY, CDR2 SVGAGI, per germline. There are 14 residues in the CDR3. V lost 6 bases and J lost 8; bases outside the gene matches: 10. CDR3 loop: CASRLDRGRQGYTF. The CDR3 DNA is TGTGCCAGCAGGTTGGACAGGGGAAGACAGGGCTACACCTTC.

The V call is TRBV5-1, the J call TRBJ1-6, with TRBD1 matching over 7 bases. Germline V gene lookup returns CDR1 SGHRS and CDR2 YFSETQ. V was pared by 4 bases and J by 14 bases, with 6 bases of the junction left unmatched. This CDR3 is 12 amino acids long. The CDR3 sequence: CASSPDREALHF. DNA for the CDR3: TGCGCCAGCAGCCCTGACAGGGAAGCCCTCCACTTT.

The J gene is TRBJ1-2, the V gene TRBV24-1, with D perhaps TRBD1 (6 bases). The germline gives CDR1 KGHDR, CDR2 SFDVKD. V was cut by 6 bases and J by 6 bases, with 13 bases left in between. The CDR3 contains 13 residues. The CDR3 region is CATSMGAYHGYTF. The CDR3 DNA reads TGTGCCACCAGTATGGGGGCTTATCATGGCTACACCTTC.

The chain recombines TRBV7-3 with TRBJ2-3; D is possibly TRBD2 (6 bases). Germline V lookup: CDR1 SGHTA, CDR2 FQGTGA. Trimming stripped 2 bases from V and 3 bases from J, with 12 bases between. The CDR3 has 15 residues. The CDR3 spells CASSLGGVMTDTQYF. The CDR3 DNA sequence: TGTGCCAGCAGCTTAGGCGGGGTCATGACAGATACGCAGTATTTT. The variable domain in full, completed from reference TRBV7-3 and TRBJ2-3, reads GAGVSQTPSNKVTEKGKYVELRCDPISGHTALYWYRQSLGQGPEFLIYFQGTGAADDSGLPNDRFFAVRPEGSVSTLKIQRTERGDSAVYLCASSLGGVMTDTQYFGPGTRLTVL.

CDR3 sequence: CASSGLAYEQYF. The CDR3, as DNA: TGTGCCAGCAGCGGACTTGCCTACGAGCAGTACTTC. The chain employs TRBV28 and TRBJ2-7, with D possibly matching TRBD2 (5 bases). In germline, CDR1 is MDHEN, CDR2 SYDVKM. Trimming removed 6 bases at V and 2 bases at J, with 8 bases between. The CDR3 is 12 amino acids.

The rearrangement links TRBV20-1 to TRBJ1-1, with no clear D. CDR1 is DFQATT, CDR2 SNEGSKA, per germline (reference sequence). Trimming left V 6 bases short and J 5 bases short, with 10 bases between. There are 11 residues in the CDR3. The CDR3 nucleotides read TGCAGTGCCGACTTCGGGACTGAAGCTTTCTTT. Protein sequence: CSADFGTEAFF.

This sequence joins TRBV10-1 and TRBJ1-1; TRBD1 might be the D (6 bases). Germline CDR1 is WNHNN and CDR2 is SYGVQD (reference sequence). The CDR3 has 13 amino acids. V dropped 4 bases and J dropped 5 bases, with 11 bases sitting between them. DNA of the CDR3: TGCGCCAGCAGTGCCAGGGGTGGAACTGAAGCTTTCTTT. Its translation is CASSARGGTEAFF.

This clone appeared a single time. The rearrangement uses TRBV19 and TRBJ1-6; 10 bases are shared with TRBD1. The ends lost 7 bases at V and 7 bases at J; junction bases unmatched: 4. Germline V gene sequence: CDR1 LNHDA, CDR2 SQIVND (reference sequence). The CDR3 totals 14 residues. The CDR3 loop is CASTPGQGNSPLHF. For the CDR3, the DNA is TGTGCCAGTACCCCGGGACAGGGGAATTCACCCCTCCACTTT.

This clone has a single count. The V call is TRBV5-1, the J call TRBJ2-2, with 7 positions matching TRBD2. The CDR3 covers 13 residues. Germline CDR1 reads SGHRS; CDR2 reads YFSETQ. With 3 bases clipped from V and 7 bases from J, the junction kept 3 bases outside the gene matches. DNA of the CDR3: TGCGCCAGCAGCTCCCCGGGAGGCGGGGAGCTGTTTTTT. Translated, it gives CASSSPGGGELFF.

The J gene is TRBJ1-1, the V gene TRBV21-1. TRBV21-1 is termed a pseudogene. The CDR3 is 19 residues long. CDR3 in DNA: TGTGCCAGCAGCAAAGTTCCTAGGGAGACGGGAGGGTTCGCCACTGAAGCTTTCTTT. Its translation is CASSKVPRETGGFATEAFF.

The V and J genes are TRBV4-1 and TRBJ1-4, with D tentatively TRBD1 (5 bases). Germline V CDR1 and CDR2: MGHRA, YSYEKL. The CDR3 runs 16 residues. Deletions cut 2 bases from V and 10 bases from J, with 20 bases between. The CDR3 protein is CASSQPPSLPGGKLFF. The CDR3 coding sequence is TGCGCCAGCAGCCAACCCCCCTCGCTACCGGGGGGAAAACTGTTTTTT.

The CDR3 is CASSPQMGQGYYGYTF. Written as DNA, the CDR3 is TGCGCCAGCAGCCCACAGATGGGACAGGGCTACTATGGCTACACCTTC. The rearrangement uses TRBV5-1 and TRBJ1-2; 9 positions agree with TRBD1. In germline, CDR1 is SGHRS, CDR2 YFSETQ. The CDR3 is 16 amino acids. Trimming at V came to 4 bases and at J to 3 bases, leaving 10 bases not matched to a gene.

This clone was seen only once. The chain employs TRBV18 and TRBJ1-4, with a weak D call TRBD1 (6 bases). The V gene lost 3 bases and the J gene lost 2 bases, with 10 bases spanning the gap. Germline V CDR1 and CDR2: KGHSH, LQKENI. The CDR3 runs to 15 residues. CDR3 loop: CASSPRDKTNEKLFF. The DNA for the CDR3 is TGTGCCAGCTCACCCCGGGACAAGACTAATGAAAAACTGTTTTTT.

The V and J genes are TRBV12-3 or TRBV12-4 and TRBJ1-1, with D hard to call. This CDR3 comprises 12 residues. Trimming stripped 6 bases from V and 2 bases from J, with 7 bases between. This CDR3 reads CASSPLNTEAFF. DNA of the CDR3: TGTGCCAGCAGCCCCTTAAACACTGAAGCTTTCTTT.

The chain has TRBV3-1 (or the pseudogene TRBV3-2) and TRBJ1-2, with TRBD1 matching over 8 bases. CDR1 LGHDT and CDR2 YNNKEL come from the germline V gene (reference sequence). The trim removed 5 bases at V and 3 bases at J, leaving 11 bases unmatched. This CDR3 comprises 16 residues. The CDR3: CASSYGQGRVDYGYTF. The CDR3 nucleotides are TGTGCCAGCAGCTACGGACAGGGTCGCGTTGACTATGGCTACACCTTC.

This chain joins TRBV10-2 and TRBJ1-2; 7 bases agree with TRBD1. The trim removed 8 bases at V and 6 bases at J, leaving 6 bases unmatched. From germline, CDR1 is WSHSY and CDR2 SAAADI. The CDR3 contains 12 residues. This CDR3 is CASGQDLNGYTF. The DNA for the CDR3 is TGCGCCAGCGGACAGGATTTAAATGGCTACACCTTC.

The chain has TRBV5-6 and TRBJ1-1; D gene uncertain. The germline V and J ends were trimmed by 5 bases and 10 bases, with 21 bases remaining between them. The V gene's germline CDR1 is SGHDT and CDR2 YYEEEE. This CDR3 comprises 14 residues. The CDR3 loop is CASRIGGRSSGAFF. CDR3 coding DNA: TGTGCCAGCAGGATCGGAGGGAGGTCCTCTGGAGCTTTCTTT. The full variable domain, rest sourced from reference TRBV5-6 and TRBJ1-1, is DAGVTQSPTHLIKTRGQQVTLRCSPKSGHDTVSWYQQALGQGPQFIFQYYEEEERQRGNFPDRFSGHQFPNYSSELNVNALLLGDSALYLCASRIGGRSSGAFFGQGTRLTVV.

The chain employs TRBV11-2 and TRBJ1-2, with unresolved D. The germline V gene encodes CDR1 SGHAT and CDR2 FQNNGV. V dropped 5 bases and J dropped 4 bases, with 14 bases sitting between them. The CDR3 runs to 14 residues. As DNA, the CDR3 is TGTGCCAGCAGCCCAGACACCGAATTCTATGGCTACACCTTC. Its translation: CASSPDTEFYGYTF. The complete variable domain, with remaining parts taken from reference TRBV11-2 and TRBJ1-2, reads EAGVAQSPRYKIIEKRQSVAFWCNPISGHATLYWYQQILGQGPKLLIQFQNNGVVDDSQLPKDRFSAERLKGVDSTLKIQPAKLEDSAVYLCASSPDTEFYGYTFGSGTRLTVV.